This T cell receptor (beta chain) was identified during a study of blood T cell repertoires in COVID-19. Study as a whole: In each case, the material was cDNA or gDNA derived from T cells, B-cell-depleted T cells, or PBMCs.

Original methodology: Amplification from reference gene primers served as the basis for estimated nucleated cell counts. Clones were read by immunoSEQ multiplex PCR, and TCRdb kept only the in-frame ones, dropping some. That table gives V, J and clone size, and the DNA gave D and trimming. The sample shows 24,000 or so clones, over 75% of them seen only once. The material sequenced was peripheral blood. The origin of this receptor is a human donor in a cohort sampled during active COVID-19. The donor label of this sample is uncertain.

CDR3 DNA: TGTGCCAGCGGGTGGTGGAGTTGGGAGCAAGAGACCCAGTACTTC. Translating gives CASGWWSWEQETQYF. The chain combines TRBV6-5 with TRBJ2-5, with a weak D call TRBD2 (5 bases). Trimming removed 8 bases at V and 2 bases at J, with 18 bases between. CDR3 length: 15 amino acids. Germline V gives CDR1 MNHEY, CDR2 SVGAGI.